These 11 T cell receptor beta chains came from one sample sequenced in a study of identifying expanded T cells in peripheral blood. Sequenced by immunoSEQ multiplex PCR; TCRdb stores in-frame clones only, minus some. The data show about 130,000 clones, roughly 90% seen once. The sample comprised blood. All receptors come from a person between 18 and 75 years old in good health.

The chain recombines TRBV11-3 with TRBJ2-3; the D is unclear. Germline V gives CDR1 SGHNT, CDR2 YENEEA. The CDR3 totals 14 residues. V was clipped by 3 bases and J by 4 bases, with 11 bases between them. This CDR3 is CASSFLAPPDTQYF. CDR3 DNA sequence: TGTGCCAGCAGCTTTCTGGCGCCCCCAGATACGCAGTATTTT.

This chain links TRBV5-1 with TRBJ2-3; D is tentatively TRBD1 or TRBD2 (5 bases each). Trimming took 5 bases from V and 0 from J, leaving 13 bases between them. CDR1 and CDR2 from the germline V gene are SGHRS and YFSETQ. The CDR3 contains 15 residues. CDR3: CASSSDGDSTDTQYF. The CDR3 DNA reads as TGCGCCAGCAGTTCGGACGGGGACAGCACAGATACGCAGTATTTT.

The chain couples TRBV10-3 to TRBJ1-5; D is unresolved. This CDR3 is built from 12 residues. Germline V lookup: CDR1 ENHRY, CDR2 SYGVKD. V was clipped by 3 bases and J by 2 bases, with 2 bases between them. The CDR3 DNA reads TGTGCCATCAGTGATGGCAATCAGCCCCAGCATTTT. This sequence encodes CAISDGNQPQHF.

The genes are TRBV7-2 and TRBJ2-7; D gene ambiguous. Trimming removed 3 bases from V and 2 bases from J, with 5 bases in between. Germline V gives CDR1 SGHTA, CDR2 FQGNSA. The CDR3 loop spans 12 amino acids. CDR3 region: CASSFLPYEQYF. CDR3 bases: TGTGCCAGCAGCTTCCTTCCCTACGAGCAGTACTTC.

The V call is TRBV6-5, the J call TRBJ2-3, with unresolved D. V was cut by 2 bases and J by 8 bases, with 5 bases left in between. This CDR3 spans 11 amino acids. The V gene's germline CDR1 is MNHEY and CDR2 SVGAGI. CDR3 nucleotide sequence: TGTGCCAGCAGTTACAAGGGTACGCAGTATTTT. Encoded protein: CASSYKGTQYF.

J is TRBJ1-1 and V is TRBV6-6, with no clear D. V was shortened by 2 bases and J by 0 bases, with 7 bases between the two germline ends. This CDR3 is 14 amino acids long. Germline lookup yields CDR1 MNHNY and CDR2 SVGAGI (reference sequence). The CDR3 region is CASSYTGMNTEAFF. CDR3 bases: TGTGCCAGCAGTTACACCGGCATGAACACTGAAGCTTTCTTT.

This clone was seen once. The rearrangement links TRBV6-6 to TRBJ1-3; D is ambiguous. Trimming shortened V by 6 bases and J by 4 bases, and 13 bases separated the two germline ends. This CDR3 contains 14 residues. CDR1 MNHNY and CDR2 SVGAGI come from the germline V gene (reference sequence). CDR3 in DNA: TGTGCCAGCAGCAGAAACACCCGCGGAAACACCATATATTTT. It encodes CASSRNTRGNTIYF.

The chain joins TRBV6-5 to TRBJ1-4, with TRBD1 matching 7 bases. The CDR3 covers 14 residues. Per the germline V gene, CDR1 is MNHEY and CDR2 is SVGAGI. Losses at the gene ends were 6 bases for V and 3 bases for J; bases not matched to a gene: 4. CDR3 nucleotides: TGTGCCAGCAGCAACAGGGGAGCTAATGAAAAACTGTTTTTT. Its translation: CASSNRGANEKLFF.

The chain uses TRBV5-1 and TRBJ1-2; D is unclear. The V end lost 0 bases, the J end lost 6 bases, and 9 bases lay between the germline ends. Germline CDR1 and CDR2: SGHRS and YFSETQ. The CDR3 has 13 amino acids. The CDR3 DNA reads TGCGCCAGCAGCTTGGGGGGAGGGAATGGCTACACCTTC. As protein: CASSLGGGNGYTF.

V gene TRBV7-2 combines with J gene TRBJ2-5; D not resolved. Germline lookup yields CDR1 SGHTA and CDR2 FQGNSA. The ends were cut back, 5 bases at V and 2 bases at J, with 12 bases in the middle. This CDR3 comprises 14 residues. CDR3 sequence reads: CASSISGAQETQYF. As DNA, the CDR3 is TGTGCCAGCAGCATCTCAGGTGCACAAGAGACCCAGTACTTC.

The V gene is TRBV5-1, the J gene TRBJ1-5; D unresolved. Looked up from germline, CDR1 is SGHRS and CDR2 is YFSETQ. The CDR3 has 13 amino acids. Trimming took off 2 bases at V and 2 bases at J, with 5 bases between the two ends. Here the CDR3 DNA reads TGCGCCAGCAGCTTTGAACGCAATCAGCCCCAGCATTTT. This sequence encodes CASSFERNQPQHF.